This T cell receptor (beta chain) derives from a study of shared clonotypes between healthy human individuals. About the study: The plates for each donor numbered three CD4 naive, three CD4 memory, two CD8 naive and one CD8 memory. Study outcomes and limitations: Sequencing depth was expected to influence donor clonotype sharing. The sole specimen, blood, was sampled, and tissue repertoires likely differ.

None of the donors, who were healthy HIV-negative adults, had recently had acute infections or vaccinations. On this clone: The target antigen is unknown.

In germline, CDR1 is SEHNR, CDR2 FQNEAQ (reference sequence). This CDR3 has 18 amino acids. With 1 base clipped from V and 8 bases from J, the junction kept 16 bases outside the gene matches. The protocol was immunoSEQ multiplex PCR, while the TCRdb copy is restricted to in-frame clones and leaves out a portion. The data contain some 2,500,000 clones, approximately 94% of them singletons. The origin of this receptor is a man aged 18 to 30 in good health. Some clones in this sample may be carry-over from other donors' samples. The rearrangement uses TRBV7-9 and TRBJ1-4; 7 bases map to TRBD1. The material sequenced was naive CD4+ T cells from PBMCs. The sample's subset: CD45RA+ positively selected. CDR3 sequence (DNA): TGTGCCAGCAGCTTAGGAGCCGGTGGAGAGGGGGCACGGGAAAAACTGTTTTTT. Its protein product is CASSLGAGGEGAREKLFF.